This T cell receptor (beta chain) derives from a study of post-analysis software for immune sequencing data. Study outcomes and limitations: Among roughly 5 TRBV segments more frequent in patients than controls were TRBV5-6, TRBV5-1 and TRBV20-1. When compared against controls, multiple sclerosis patients showed significantly lower normalized Chao1 diversity.

Unique molecular identifiers were built into the TCR beta cDNA libraries. TCRdb re-analysed the PCR reads in MiXCR, keeping a single row per CDR3 protein. The sample lists roughly 200,000 distinct CDR3 sequences; 29% were seen once. Trimming cost V 6 bases and J 0 bases, with 9 bases left between them. CDR3 length equals 14 residues. Of note for this clonotype: The target antigen is unknown. Since a much larger clone is just one base distant, this may be a read error.

The chain has TRBV12-3 or TRBV12-4 and TRBJ1-5; D ambiguous. The sequenced sample consisted of blood. The TCR sequence derives from a girl aged 2-17 years with multiple sclerosis. The CDR3 DNA reads as TGTGCCAGCAGGGTCACTTATAGCAATCAGCCCCAGCATTTT. This codes for CASRVTYSNQPQHF.